Following are 32 T cell receptor beta chains from one sample sequenced in a study of post-analysis software for immune sequencing data. Their target antigens are unknown. Presence of unique molecular identifiers characterized the TCR beta cDNA libraries. TCRdb redid the calling of the PCR reads with MiXCR, one entry per CDR3 protein. The table has some 690,000 distinct CDR3 sequences, 55% to 60% seen once; the top ten hold about 10%. Findings of the study overall: There were roughly 5 TRBV segments more frequent in patients than controls, and TRBV5-6, TRBV5-1 and TRBV20-1 were among them.

Sequencing used blood. The receptors shown here come from a girl aged 2 to 10 with multiple sclerosis.

The chain carries TRBV6-5 and TRBJ2-1, with TRBD2 as a possible D gene (6 bases). The CDR3 consists of 15 residues. CDR1 and CDR2 (germline): MNHEY, SVGAGI. Trimming shortened V by 2 bases and J by 0 bases, and 8 bases separated the two germline ends. The CDR3 loop is CASSYGLTSYNEQFF. CDR3 DNA sequence: TGTGCCAGCAGTTACGGACTAACCTCCTACAATGAGCAGTTCTTC.

A few counts support this clonotype. V and J are TRBV20-1 and TRBJ2-1; 10 nucleotides match TRBD2. Germline V gives CDR1 DFQATT, CDR2 SNEGSKA (reference sequence). The CDR3 has 13 amino acids. The J segment lost 6 bases and the V segment lost 5 bases, leaving 4 bases of the junction unmatched. In DNA form, the CDR3 reads TGCAGTGCTTTGAGCGGGAGGGCCAATGAGCAGTTCTTC. Translation gives CSALSGRANEQFF.

This clonotype was seen just once. CDR3 sequence reads: CASSPRLAGAGVDTQYF. CDR3 coding DNA: TGTGCCAGCAGCCCCCGACTAGCGGGAGCAGGAGTAGATACGCAGTATTTT. The rearrangement links TRBV7-3 to TRBJ2-3; TRBD2 matches 12 bases. V shed 5 bases and J 5 bases; nucleotides not matched to a gene: 11. Per germline, CDR1 SGHTA and CDR2 FQGTGA. The CDR3 contains 17 residues.

The chain has TRBV7-2 and TRBJ2-1; a possible D gene is TRBD1 (5 bases). Looked up from germline, CDR1 is SGHTA and CDR2 is FQGNSA. V was cut by 3 bases and J by 6 bases, with 15 bases left in between. The CDR3 extends over 15 amino acids. This chain's CDR3 is CASSLGNWGSNEQFF. In DNA form, the CDR3 reads TGTGCCAGCAGCTTGGGAAATTGGGGCTCCAATGAGCAGTTCTTC.

The genes are TRBV4-2 and TRBJ2-3; TRBD1 or TRBD2 may be the D gene (5 bases each). CDR3 length: 13 amino acids. The V end lost 4 bases, the J end lost 5 bases, and 10 bases lay between the germline ends. Germline V gene lookup returns CDR1 LGHNA and CDR2 YNFKEQ. CDR3 nucleotide sequence: TGTGCCAGCAGCCTGGGGGTTGTAGATACGCAGTATTTT. Protein: CASSLGVVDTQYF.

The chain uses TRBV29-1 and TRBJ2-5; D might be TRBD1 (5 bases). CDR1 and CDR2 (germline): SQVTM, ANQGSEA. The CDR3 contains 13 residues. Trimming stripped 3 bases from V and 2 bases from J, with 10 bases between. CDR3 in DNA: TGCAGCGTTGACCTGACAGAACAAGAGACCCAGTACTTC. It encodes CSVDLTEQETQYF.

V and J are TRBV5-6 and TRBJ2-5, with TRBD2 matching 7 bases. Per germline, CDR1 SGHDT and CDR2 YYEEEE. The CDR3 has 14 amino acids. The junction had 6 bases not matched to a gene; V was cut back by 3 bases and J by 4 bases. The CDR3: CASSWLAVGETQYF. Written as DNA, the CDR3 is TGTGCCAGCAGCTGGCTAGCGGTTGGAGAGACCCAGTACTTC.

The genes are TRBV12-3 or TRBV12-4 and TRBJ2-2; D is possibly TRBD2 (5 bases). The CDR3 is 14 amino acids. Between the trimmed V and J ends, which lost 1 base and 7 bases, there was a span of 10 bases. CDR3 region: CASSLDGTSGELFF. The CDR3 nucleotides read TGTGCCAGCAGTTTAGACGGTACTAGCGGGGAGCTGTTTTTT.

The CDR3 DNA follows: TGTGCCAGCAGCTTAGACGAACTAGCGGGGGTGCCCATCACAGATACGCAGTATTTT. This sequence encodes CASSLDELAGVPITDTQYF. The rearrangement joins TRBV11-2 to TRBJ2-3, with 11 bases identical to TRBD2. Germline CDR1 and CDR2: SGHAT and FQNNGV. The CDR3 is 19 amino acids. V shed 0 bases, J shed 2 bases, and the junction held 10 bases outside the gene matches.

This clonotype was detected a few times. This rearrangement joins TRBV13 to TRBJ2-1; 9 bases agree with TRBD2. The ends lost 5 bases at V and 1 base at J; junction bases unmatched: 3. Germline V CDR1 and CDR2: PRHDT, FYEKMQ (reference sequence). The CDR3 totals 15 residues. Here the CDR3 DNA reads TGTGCCAGCAGCCATCTAGCGGGATCCTACAATGAGCAGTTCTTC. Translated: CASSHLAGSYNEQFF.

This rearrangement joins TRBV12-3 or TRBV12-4 to TRBJ1-1; unclear D gene. The CDR3 consists of 13 residues. V lost 8 bases and J lost 0, with 10 bases in between. CDR3 nucleotides: TGTGCCAGCCGATACGATTTGAACACTGAAGCTTTCTTT. Amino acid sequence: CASRYDLNTEAFF.

The chain couples TRBV6-5 to TRBJ2-5; 13 nucleotides agree with TRBD2. CDR1 and CDR2 from the germline V gene are MNHEY and SVGAGI. V shed 5 bases and J 5 bases; nucleotides not matched to a gene: 8. This CDR3 region has 16 residues. In nucleotides, the CDR3 is TGTGCCAGCAGTCGGGCGACTAGCGGGGGGATGGAGACCCAGTACTTC. Translating it yields CASSRATSGGMETQYF.

The chain joins TRBV3-1 to TRBJ2-1; 9 bases fit TRBD1. The CDR3 has 15 amino acids. The trim removed 5 bases at V and 5 bases at J, leaving 7 bases unmatched. CDR1 LGHDT and CDR2 YNNKEL come from the germline V gene (reference sequence). CDR3 coding DNA: TGTGCCAGCAGCACTACGGGACAGGGCAACAATGAGCAGTTCTTC. Translating it yields CASSTTGQGNNEQFF.

The V call is TRBV7-8, the J call TRBJ2-7; 10 bases align to TRBD2. The DNA end lines up better with TRBJ2-5; the J call may be wrong. Germline-derived CDR1 and CDR2 are SGHVS and FQNEAQ. The CDR3 runs to 16 residues. DNA for the CDR3: TGTGCCAGCAGCTTAGAGGAGCGGGAGGGGGGGGAGACCCAGTACTTC. This gives the protein CASSLEEREGGETQYF.

CDR3 loop: CASSYGRYSNQPQHF. CDR3 coding DNA: TGTGCCAGCAGTTACGGACGGTATAGCAATCAGCCCCAGCATTTT. The rearrangement uses TRBV6-5 and TRBJ1-5; D is uncertain. V lost 2 bases to trimming and J lost 0 bases, with 8 bases between them. The CDR3 runs to 15 residues. CDR1 and CDR2 (germline): MNHEY, SVGAGI.

Concerning this clonotype: Relative to the germline gene, one junction end is altered; a read error may explain this. The chain combines TRBV20-1 with TRBJ2-4, with D possibly matching TRBD2 (6 bases). The end of the DNA aligns better with TRBJ2-7, so the J call may be wrong. The germline V gene has CDR1 DFQATT and CDR2 SNEGSKA (reference sequence). This CDR3 contains 13 residues. CDR3 amino acids: CSVRGRRDYEQYF. The CDR3, as DNA: TGCAGTGTTAGAGGCCGGCGGGACTACGAGCAGTACTTC.

This clonotype was recorded only once. One end of the junction does not line up with germline, which may come from a read error. The chain employs TRBV20-1 and TRBJ2-7; D is possibly TRBD2 (6 bases). The CDR3 covers 15 residues. Per the germline V gene, CDR1 is DFQATT and CDR2 is SNEGSKA (reference sequence). CDR3 protein: CSARFREMRSYERYF. DNA for the CDR3: TGCAGTGCTAGGTTCCGGGAGATGAGGTCCTACGAGCGGTACTTC.

This clonotype was picked up one time. This chain connects TRBV20-1 to TRBJ1-2, with 7 positions matching TRBD1. The CDR3 runs 14 residues. V was clipped by 1 base and J by 6 bases; unmatched bases: 8. Germline V CDR1 and CDR2: DFQATT, SNEGSKA (reference sequence). Here the CDR3 reads CSARGTGEENGYTF. The CDR3 bases are TGCAGTGCTAGAGGCACAGGGGAGGAAAATGGCTACACCTTC.

The rearrangement links TRBV5-1 to TRBJ2-7, with 7 bases lining up with TRBD1. Germline V gives CDR1 SGHRS, CDR2 YFSETQ. Trimming cost V 4 bases and J 3 bases; bases outside gene matches: 7. CDR3 size: 14 residues. The CDR3 DNA is TGCGCCAGCAGCATAGGACAGGAGTTCTACGAGCAGTACTTC. Encoded protein: CASSIGQEFYEQYF.

This clonotype was picked up a small number of times. The chain is built from TRBV6-4 and TRBJ2-3; D unclear. Trimming left V 4 bases short and J 1 base short, with 6 bases between. The CDR3 is made up of 13 amino acids. Germline V lookup: CDR1 MRHNA, CDR2 SNTAGT. The CDR3 DNA reads TGTGCCAGCAGTGCGTCAGGCACAGATACGCAGTATTTT. Translating gives CASSASGTDTQYF.

This clonotype was counted between two and nine times. The chain has TRBV12-3 or TRBV12-4 and TRBJ2-1, with 7 nucleotides matching TRBD2. The junction had 3 bases not matched to a gene; V was cut back by 6 bases and J by 7 bases. The CDR3 covers 12 residues. CDR3 residues: CASRLGGNEQFF. CDR3 bases: TGTGCCAGCAGGTTGGGGGGGAATGAGCAGTTCTTC.

The chain joins TRBV5-5 to TRBJ2-7, with TRBD1 identical over 8 bases. J was trimmed by 2 bases and V by 1 base; bases with no gene match: 2. This CDR3 has 14 amino acids. Germline loops: CDR1 SGHKS, CDR2 YYEKEE (reference sequence). CDR3 bases: TGTGCCAGCAGCTTGAAGGACAGGGCCTACGAGCAGTACTTC. Translated: CASSLKDRAYEQYF.

This clonotype occurred once. The chain links TRBV12-3 or TRBV12-4 to TRBJ1-1; perhaps TRBD1 as D (6 bases). The CDR3 runs to 14 residues. The germline V and J ends were trimmed by 6 bases and 2 bases, with 13 bases remaining between them. The CDR3 nucleotides are TGTGCCAGCAGACCAACAGGGAGCAACACTGAAGCTTTCTTT. Encoded protein: CASRPTGSNTEAFF.

This chain links TRBV7-2 with TRBJ1-1; D gene uncertain. The V gene's germline CDR1 is SGHTA and CDR2 FQGNSA. The CDR3 loop spans 16 amino acids. V was trimmed by 4 bases and J by 1 base, leaving 16 bases between them. The CDR3 loop reads CASSSGPLRGNTEAFF. DNA for the CDR3: TGTGCCAGCAGCTCCGGACCACTTCGAGGGAACACTGAAGCTTTCTTT.

The gene calls are TRBV9 and TRBJ2-1; D is ambiguous. Germline values: CDR1 SGDLS, CDR2 YYNGEE. V was cut by 3 bases and J by 8 bases, with 6 bases left in between. The length of the CDR3 is 11 residues. The CDR3 DNA reads TGTGCCAGCAGCGACAATTATGAGCAGTTCTTC. It is translated as CASSDNYEQFF. The variable domain in full, completed from reference TRBV9 and TRBJ2-1, reads DSGVTQTPKHLITATGQRVTLRCSPRSGDLSVYWYQQSLDQGLQFLIQYYNGEERAKGNILERFSAQQFPDLHSELNLSSLELGDSALYFCASSDNYEQFFGPGTRLTVL.

This chain uses TRBV7-2 with TRBJ2-5; possibly TRBD1 for D (6 bases). Germline-derived CDR1 and CDR2 are SGHTA and FQGNSA. V lost 3 bases to trimming and J lost 1 base, with 12 bases between them. This CDR3 comprises 15 residues. The CDR3 DNA follows: TGTGCCAGCAGCTTCAGCCCAGGGGTCCAAGAGACCCAGTACTTC. It specifies CASSFSPGVQETQYF.

The chain combines TRBV11-1 with TRBJ2-5; D is perhaps TRBD2 (6 bases). The J call is in doubt because the DNA end fits TRBJ2-7 better. The CDR3 is made up of 15 amino acids. Germline CDR1 and CDR2: SGHAT and FQDESV (reference sequence). The CDR3 bases are TGTGCCAGCAGGCGTAGCGACGGAGGGACCTACGAGCAGTACTTC. Translation gives CASRRSDGGTYEQYF.

The rearrangement joins TRBV4-2 to TRBJ2-3; TRBD2 is a possible D gene (6 bases). The germline V gene encodes CDR1 LGHNA and CDR2 YNFKEQ. The CDR3 length is 17 residues. The V and J ends lost 2 bases and 6 bases respectively, with 21 bases between them. The chain's CDR3 is CASSQSLPGLVDDTQYF. CDR3 nucleotides: TGTGCCAGCAGCCAATCCCTACCGGGACTCGTAGATGATACGCAGTATTTT.

V gene TRBV25-1 combines with J gene TRBJ2-5; perhaps TRBD1 as D (6 bases). V lost 6 bases, J lost 2 bases, and 10 bases lay in between. The CDR3 is 13 residues long. The V gene's germline CDR1 is MGHDK and CDR2 SYGVNS. The CDR3 protein is CASRGTSQETQYF. CDR3 sequence (DNA): TGTGCCAGCAGAGGGACATCACAAGAGACCCAGTACTTC.

The chain employs TRBV5-1 and TRBJ2-5, with D perhaps TRBD1 (6 bases). Deletions cut 0 bases from V and 2 bases from J, with 11 bases between. The germline gives CDR1 SGHRS, CDR2 YFSETQ. The length of the CDR3 is 15 residues. The CDR3 nucleotides are TGCGCCAGCAGCTTGGCATTACAGGGTCAAGAGACCCAGTACTTC. It codes for CASSLALQGQETQYF.

Details on this clonotype: The junction and the germline gene differ at one end; a read error may be behind it. This sequence joins TRBV6-5 and TRBJ2-3; D could derive from TRBD1 or TRBD2 (5 bases each). The CDR3 sequence is 14 residues long. The germline V gene encodes CDR1 MNHEY and CDR2 SVGAGI. The CDR3: CANSYEGITDTQYF. In nucleotides, the CDR3 is TGTGCCAACAGTTACGAGGGGATCACAGATACGCAGTATTTT.

The chain is built from TRBV6-5 and TRBJ2-1, with 7 nucleotides matching TRBD2. J was trimmed by 5 bases and V by 0 bases; bases with no gene match: 1. The CDR3 contains 14 residues. Per germline, CDR1 MNHEY and CDR2 SVGAGI. CDR3 sequence: CASSYSGLDNEQFF. The CDR3 nucleotides are TGTGCCAGCAGTTACTCAGGACTAGACAATGAGCAGTTCTTC.